Sequencing of this TCR beta chain was carried out in a study of blood T cell repertoires in COVID-19. Overall study: The United States, Italy and Spain were the sources of the acute and convalescent COVID-19 samples. Nucleic acid was either cDNA or gDNA, and it came from T cells, B-cell-depleted T cells, or PBMCs.

Profiling relied on immunoSEQ multiplex PCR, and the TCRdb table lists in-frame clones only, not all of them. The profile covers under 300,000 clones, with around 83% appearing a single time and approximately 4% taken by the ten largest. The germline CDR1 and CDR2 sequences are MNHEY and SVGAGI. J gave up 5 bases and V 4 bases, and 4 bases lay outside the gene matches. The CDR3 covers 16 residues. This chain links TRBV6-5 with TRBJ2-1; 14 bases fit TRBD2. The sequence was collected from a man younger than 35 with active or convalescent COVID-19. The material sequenced was peripheral blood. The CDR3 is CASSSLGLAGDNEQFF. In DNA form, the CDR3 reads TGTGCCAGCAGTTCCTTGGGACTAGCGGGGGACAATGAGCAGTTCTTC.